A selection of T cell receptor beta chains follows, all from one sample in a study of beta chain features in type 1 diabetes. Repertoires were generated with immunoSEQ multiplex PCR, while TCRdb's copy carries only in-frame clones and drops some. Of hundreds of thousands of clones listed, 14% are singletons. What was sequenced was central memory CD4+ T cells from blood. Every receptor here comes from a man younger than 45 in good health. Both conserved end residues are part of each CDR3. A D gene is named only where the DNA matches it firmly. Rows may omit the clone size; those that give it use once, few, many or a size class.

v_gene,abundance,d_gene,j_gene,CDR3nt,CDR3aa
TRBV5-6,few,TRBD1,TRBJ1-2,TGTGCCAGCAGCTTCGGCAGGGGGTCGGGTGGCTACACCTTC,CASSFGRGSGGYTF
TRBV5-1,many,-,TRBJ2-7,TGCGCCAGCAGGAATCCGGAAGGCCGCTACGAGCAGTACTTC,CASRNPEGRYEQYF
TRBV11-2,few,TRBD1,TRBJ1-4,TGTGCCAGCAGCTTGACAGGGCCAACTAATGAAAAACTGTTTTTT,CASSLTGPTNEKLFF
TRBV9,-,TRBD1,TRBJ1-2,TGTGCCAGCAGCCCTGATACAGGGGGTCACTCCTATGGCTACACCTTC,CASSPDTGGHSYGYTF
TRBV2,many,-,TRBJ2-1,TGTGCCAGCAGTCGAATGAATGAGCAGTTCTTC,CASSRMNEQFF
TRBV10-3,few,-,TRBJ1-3,TGTGCCATCAGTGAAGGCAGGAGCTCTGGAAACACCATATATTTT,CAISEGRSSGNTIYF
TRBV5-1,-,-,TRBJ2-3,TGCGCCAGCAGCTTGGAGTATGGAAATACGCAGTATTTT,CASSLEYGNTQYF
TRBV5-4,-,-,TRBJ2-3,TGTGCCAGCAGCCCTCCAGGGGCCCACACAGATACGCAGTATTTT,CASSPPGAHTDTQYF
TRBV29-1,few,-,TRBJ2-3,TGCAGCCACCTGACAGGCCTCCGCACAGATACGCAGTATTTT,CSHLTGLRTDTQYF
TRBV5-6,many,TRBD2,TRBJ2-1,TGTGCCAGCAGCCCTATCTCCGGACTAGCGGGGAATGAGCAGTTCTTC,CASSPISGLAGNEQFF
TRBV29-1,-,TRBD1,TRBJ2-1,TGCAGCGTTGAAGACAGGGGGAATGAGCAGTTCTTC,CSVEDRGNEQFF
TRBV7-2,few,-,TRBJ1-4,TGTGCCAGCAGCTCCGGGACCGGGAATGAAAAACTGTTTTTT,CASSSGTGNEKLFF
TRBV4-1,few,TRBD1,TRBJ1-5,TGCGCCAGCAGCCGATACGGGGGGACAGGTGATCAGCCCCAGCATTTT,CASSRYGGTGDQPQHF
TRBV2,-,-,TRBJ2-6,TGTGCCAGCAATGTTTGGAGCTCTGGGGCCAACGTCCTGACTTTC,CASNVWSSGANVLTF
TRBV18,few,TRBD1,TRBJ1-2,TGTGCCAGCTCACTGACCGGGACAGGGGGCCTGAGCTATGGCTACACCTTC,CASSLTGTGGLSYGYTF
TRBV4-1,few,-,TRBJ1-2,TGCGCCAGCAGCCAAGAGGCAGGGGAAAGCTATGGCTACACCTTC,CASSQEAGESYGYTF
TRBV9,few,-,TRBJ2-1,TGTGCCAGCAGCGGGCAGGGAATGTGGCAGTTCTTC,CASSGQGMWQFF
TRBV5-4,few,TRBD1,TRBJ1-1,TGTGCCAGCACCAGAGGACAGGGGGACACTGAAGCTTTCTTT,CASTRGQGDTEAFF
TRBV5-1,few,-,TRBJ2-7,TGCGCCAGCAGCTTGGACAACGAGCAGTACTTC,CASSLDNEQYF
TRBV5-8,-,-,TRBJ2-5,TGTGCCAGCACCTTCGCCGGGGGTCTGGGGACCCAGTACTTC,CASTFAGGLGTQYF
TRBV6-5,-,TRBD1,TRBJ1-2,TGTGCCAGCAGTGTGACAGGGGTACTTGGCTACACCTTC,CASSVTGVLGYTF
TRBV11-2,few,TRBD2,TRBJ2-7,TGTGCGGCCGGGCGGGGGGTCTCCTACGAGCAGTACTTC,CAAGRGVSYEQYF
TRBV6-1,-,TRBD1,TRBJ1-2,TGTGCCAGCTCGAAAGGAGGACAGGGGGCTGGCTACACCTTC,CASSKGGQGAGYTF
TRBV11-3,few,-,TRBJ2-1,TGTGCCAGCAGCTTAGATCTGGGCACTGAGCAGTTCTTC,CASSLDLGTEQFF
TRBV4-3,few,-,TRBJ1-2,TGCGCCAGCAGCCAAGGAAACAACGGGGGCTATGGCTACACCTTC,CASSQGNNGGYGYTF
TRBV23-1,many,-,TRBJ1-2,TGCGCCAGCAGTCATTGCCCGCCTCGTGGGAACTATGGCTACACCTTC,CASSHCPPRGNYGYTF
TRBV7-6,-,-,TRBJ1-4,TGTGCCAGCAGCAGGGGCGGGGATGAAAAACTGTTTTTT,CASSRGGDEKLFF
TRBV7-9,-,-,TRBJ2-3,TGTGCCAGCAGCGTGACAGGCTACACAGATACGCAGTATTTT,CASSVTGYTDTQYF
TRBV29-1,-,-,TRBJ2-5,TGCAGCGCCGCGGACACCTTCCAAGAGACCCAGTACTTC,CSAADTFQETQYF
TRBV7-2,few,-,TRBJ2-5,TGCGCCAGCAGCGCCCCGGGGCGGGGGCCGCAAGAGACCCAGTACTTC,CASSAPGRGPQETQYF
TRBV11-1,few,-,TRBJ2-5,TGTGCCAGCAGCGGTGAGGGGACTCGGTCCCAGTACTTC,CASSGEGTRSQYF
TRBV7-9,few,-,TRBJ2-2,TGTGCCAGCAGCGTTTCGGCAGCTATTAACACCGGGGAGCTGTTTTTT,CASSVSAAINTGELFF
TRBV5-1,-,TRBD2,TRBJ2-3,TGCGCCAGCAGGCTTAGCGGGACTAGCACAGATACGCAGTATTTT,CASRLSGTSTDTQYF